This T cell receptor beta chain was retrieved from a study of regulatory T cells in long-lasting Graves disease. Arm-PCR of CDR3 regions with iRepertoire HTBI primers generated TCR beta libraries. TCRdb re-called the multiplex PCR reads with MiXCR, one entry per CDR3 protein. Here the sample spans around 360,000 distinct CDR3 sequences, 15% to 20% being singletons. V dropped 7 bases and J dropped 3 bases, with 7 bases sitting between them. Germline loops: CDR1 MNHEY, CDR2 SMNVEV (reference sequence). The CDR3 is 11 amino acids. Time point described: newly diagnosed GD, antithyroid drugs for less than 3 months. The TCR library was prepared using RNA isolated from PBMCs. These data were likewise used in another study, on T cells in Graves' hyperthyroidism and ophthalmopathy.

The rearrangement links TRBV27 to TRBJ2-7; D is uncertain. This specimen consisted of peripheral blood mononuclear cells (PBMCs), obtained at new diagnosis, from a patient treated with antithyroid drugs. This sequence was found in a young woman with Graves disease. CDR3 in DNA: TGTGCCAGCATTTTTCTCTACGAGCAGTACTTC. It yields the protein CASIFLYEQYF.